The 27 T cell receptor beta chains presented below share a single source sample, sequenced in a study of T cells expressing NK-cell markers. TCRdb derives one entry per CDR3 protein from the 5' RACE reads, leaving out DNA. There are 550,000 to 600,000 distinct CDR3 sequences in the sample, with approximately 3.5% held by the top ten. Material: blood T cells: a sorted CD56 or NKG2C T cell subset, CD4+ or CD8+ T cells, or bulk PBMC T cells (not recorded which). These receptors were taken from a man between 18 and 35 years old in good health.

The J gene is TRBJ2-6, the V gene TRBV5-6; TCRdb returns TRBD1, unconfirmable since there is no DNA. Germline assignment: CDR1 SGHDT and CDR2 YYEEEE. CDR3 length: 18 residues. CDR3 in amino acids: CASSMRGQGAFGANVLTF.

J is TRBJ1-4 and V is TRBV3-1. The CDR3 spans 14 residues. Germline V gene data show CDR1 as LGHDT and CDR2 as YNNKEL (reference sequence). CDR3 region: CASSQTGRREKLFF. Supplemented by reference TRBV3-1 and TRBJ1-4, the full variable domain reads DTAVSQTPKYLVTQMGNDKSIKCEQNLGHDTMYWYKQDSKKFLKIMFSYNNKELIINETVPNRFSPKSPDKAHLNLHINSLELGDSAVYFCASSQTGRREKLFFGSGTQLSVL.

The chain uses TRBV10-2 and TRBJ2-5; TCRdb picks TRBD2, but there is no DNA to check that call. Germline V gene data show CDR1 as WSHSY and CDR2 as SAAADI. The length of the CDR3 is 12 residues. The CDR3 loop is CASGRAQETQYF.

This chain uses TRBV29-1 with TRBJ1-2; TCRdb selects TRBD1, and the lack of DNA leaves this call unchecked. The CDR3 is 17 residues long. Germline lookup yields CDR1 SQVTM and CDR2 ANQGSEA. The CDR3: CSVEDLLGTGINYGYTF.

CDR3 protein: CASSLGNTLAYNEQFF. The rearrangement uses TRBV11-2 and TRBJ2-1. Germline assignment: CDR1 SGHAT and CDR2 FQNNGV. CDR3 length: 16 amino acids.

The J gene is TRBJ2-3, the V gene TRBV14; TCRdb lists TRBD2, though no DNA is available to test this call. CDR3 size: 17 residues. Per the germline V gene, CDR1 is SGHDN and CDR2 is FVKESK. The chain's CDR3 is CASSQAWAGGPEDTQYF. Supplemented by reference TRBV14 and TRBJ2-3, the full variable domain reads EAGVTQFPSHSVIEKGQTVTLRCDPISGHDNLYWYRRVMGKEIKFLLHFVKESKQDESGMPNNRFLAERTGGTYSTLKVQPAELEDSGVYFCASSQAWAGGPEDTQYFGPGTRLTVL.

The rearrangement uses TRBV13 and TRBJ2-7; the TRBD1 assignment by TCRdb is unverifiable without DNA. This CDR3 is 15 amino acids long. Germline V lookup: CDR1 PRHDT, CDR2 FYEKMQ (reference sequence). The CDR3 protein is CASSLVRQVPSEQYF.

The chain links TRBV4-1 to TRBJ1-2; checking the TCRdb D call of TRBD1 is not possible without DNA. Per the germline V gene, CDR1 is MGHRA and CDR2 is YSYEKL. The CDR3 has 17 residues. CDR3 amino acids: CASSHGTGQTNYGGYTF.

The CDR3 sequence: CASSPARVLSEAFF. The chain couples TRBV12-3 or TRBV12-4 to TRBJ1-1; TCRdb reports TRBD1, a call that lacks DNA to check it against. The CDR3 is made up of 14 amino acids.

CDR3 amino acids: CASSLRLGRGYQPQHF. V usage is TRBV5-1 and J usage is TRBJ1-5; without DNA, the TCRdb call of TRBD1 cannot be checked. Germline assignment: CDR1 SGHRS and CDR2 YFSETQ. The CDR3 extends over 16 amino acids.

J is TRBJ2-4 and V is TRBV7-9; TCRdb outputs TRBD2, but without DNA this stays unchecked. The CDR3 is 13 residues long. Germline CDR1 SEHNR, CDR2 FQNEAQ (reference sequence). The CDR3 is CASSLDSGNIQYF.

The chain carries TRBV5-1 and TRBJ2-1. This CDR3 region has 13 residues. Germline-derived CDR1 and CDR2 are SGHRS and YFSETQ. This chain's CDR3 is CASSLGADSVQFF.

V gene TRBV5-5 combines with J gene TRBJ2-1; TCRdb reports TRBD1, a call that lacks DNA to check it against. CDR3 length: 14 residues. The germline V gene has CDR1 SGHKS and CDR2 YYEKEE (reference sequence). This CDR3 reads CASTPPEPYNEQFF.

This CDR3 is CASSQGWGDWGTDTQYF. The rearrangement joins TRBV3-1 to TRBJ2-3; the D call from TCRdb, TRBD1, cannot be confirmed without DNA. The CDR3 extends over 17 amino acids. Looked up from germline, CDR1 is LGHDT and CDR2 is YNNKEL (reference sequence).

The V gene is TRBV2, the J gene TRBJ1-2; the TRBD1 assignment by TCRdb is unverifiable without DNA. The CDR3 covers 14 residues. Germline V gene data show CDR1 as SNHLY and CDR2 as FYNNEI. CDR3 protein: CASTTGQGVDGYTF.

V gene TRBV4-3 combines with J gene TRBJ2-1; TCRdb reports TRBD2, a call that lacks DNA to check it against. This CDR3 contains 16 residues. The V gene's germline CDR1 is LGHNA and CDR2 YSLEER. The CDR3 protein is CASSQDPLAGVDEQFF.

The chain links TRBV3-1 to TRBJ1-1. CDR3 size: 13 residues. Germline loops: CDR1 LGHDT, CDR2 YNNKEL (reference sequence). CDR3 amino acids: CASSQMGGTEAFF.

CDR3 loop: CATSDFTSGRYEQYF. The rearrangement joins TRBV24-1 to TRBJ2-7; TCRdb gives TRBD2 as the D gene, but with no DNA this cannot be confirmed. Looked up from germline, CDR1 is KGHDR and CDR2 is SFDVKD. The CDR3 extends over 15 amino acids.

V usage is TRBV7-2 and J usage is TRBJ2-7; as DNA is missing, the TRBD2 call by TCRdb cannot be tested. The CDR3 is 15 residues long. The V gene's germline CDR1 is SGHTA and CDR2 FQGNSA. The CDR3 sequence is CASRGPGLVNGEQYF.

This chain connects TRBV5-1 to TRBJ2-3; TCRdb calls TRBD1, which cannot be checked without DNA. Germline assignment: CDR1 SGHRS and CDR2 YFSETQ. The CDR3 covers 15 residues. The CDR3 sequence is CASSVGQGNTDTQYF. The full variable domain, rest sourced from reference TRBV5-1 and TRBJ2-3, is KAGVTQTPRYLIKTRGQQVTLSCSPISGHRSVSWYQQTPGQGLQFLFEYFSETQRNKGNFPGRFSGRQFSNSRSEMNVSTLELGDSALYLCASSVGQGNTDTQYFGPGTRLTVL.

This chain links TRBV19 with TRBJ2-7; TCRdb's D call of TRBD1 is untestable without DNA. The CDR3 extends over 18 amino acids. Germline CDR1 is LNHDA and CDR2 is SQIVND (reference sequence). The CDR3 here is CASSPGRRGTFQNYEQYF. The full variable domain, in which reference TRBV19 and TRBJ2-7 provide the parts outside the CDR3, is DGGITQSPKYLFRKEGQNVTLSCEQNLNHDAMYWYRQDPGQGLRLIYYSQIVNDFQKGDIAEGYSVSREKKESFPLTVTSAQKNPTAFYLCASSPGRRGTFQNYEQYFGPGTRLTVT.

The J gene is TRBJ1-4, the V gene TRBV6-5. The CDR3 is 14 amino acids. Germline values: CDR1 MNHEY, CDR2 SVGAGI. The CDR3: CASSYSRTNEKLFF.

V is TRBV2 and J is TRBJ2-2. The CDR3 spans 14 residues. The germline gives CDR1 SNHLY, CDR2 FYNNEI. This CDR3 is CASSAGQGTGELFF.

The rearrangement links TRBV4-1 to TRBJ1-5. This CDR3 is built from 16 residues. Per the germline V gene, CDR1 is MGHRA and CDR2 is YSYEKL. CDR3 residues: CASSQEKAGMVQPQHF.

The CDR3 region is CSAHSGTGGGRGYTF. This chain connects TRBV29-1 to TRBJ1-2; TCRdb selects TRBD1, and the lack of DNA leaves this call unchecked. Germline lookup yields CDR1 SQVTM and CDR2 ANQGSEA. CDR3 length: 15 residues.

The chain recombines TRBV4-2 with TRBJ2-5; TCRdb reports TRBD2, a call that lacks DNA to check it against. This CDR3 is built from 15 residues. CDR1 and CDR2 (germline): LGHNA, YNFKEQ. This CDR3 reads CASSQETGPGETQYF.

The J gene is TRBJ1-5, the V gene TRBV28; TCRdb designates TRBD1, a call that cannot be tested without DNA. Germline loops: CDR1 MDHEN, CDR2 SYDVKM. CDR3 size: 18 residues. The CDR3 is CASSPPKTGVSRNQPQHF.